Below are 26 T cell receptor beta chains sequenced from a single sample in a study of CD8 T cells in Susac syndrome. Reverse transcription of 0.5 to 1 ug RNA was performed with random hexamers. TCRdb re-called the immunoSEQ multiplex PCR reads through MiXCR, storing one row per CDR3 protein. Here the sample spans over 130,000 distinct CDR3 sequences, roughly 96% being singletons. Sequenced input: CD4+ T cells from PBMCs. The source of these receptors is a human donor with multiple sclerosis.

The chain employs TRBV6-4 and TRBJ1-1; D gene ambiguous. This CDR3 has 14 residues. V lost 6 bases and J 0 bases, leaving 11 bases between the germline ends. CDR1 is MRHNA and CDR2 is SNTAGT in the germline V gene. CDR3 nucleotides: TGTGCCAGCAGGCTTAGCGATATGAACACTGAAGCTTTCTTT. Translating gives CASRLSDMNTEAFF.

The chain uses TRBV20-1 and TRBJ2-7; D may be TRBD1 or TRBD2 (5 bases each). The germline CDR1 and CDR2 sequences are DFQATT and SNEGSKA (reference sequence). The CDR3 spans 14 residues. With 3 bases removed from V and 4 bases from J, the gap between germline ends came to 16 bases. The CDR3 sequence: CSASEGFGTYEQYF. The CDR3, as DNA: TGCAGTGCTAGCGAGGGTTTCGGGACGTACGAGCAGTACTTC.

The chain recombines TRBV20-1 with TRBJ2-1; D gene ambiguous. This CDR3 contains 15 residues. Germline V gene lookup returns CDR1 DFQATT and CDR2 SNEGSKA (reference sequence). V shed 5 bases and J shed 0 bases, with 14 bases lying between them. The CDR3 coding sequence is TGCAGTGCTTGGAGACTGGCGAGCTCCTACAATGAGCAGTTCTTC. Protein product: CSAWRLASSYNEQFF.

The chain combines TRBV18 with TRBJ1-5; D uncertain. V lost 3 bases, J lost 6 bases, and 9 bases lay in between. CDR1 is KGHSH, CDR2 LQKENI, per germline. The CDR3 contains 13 residues. DNA for the CDR3: TGTGCCAGCTCACCTATGAACGGTCAGCCCCAGCATTTT. Encoded protein: CASSPMNGQPQHF.

J is TRBJ2-5 and V is TRBV3-1; TRBD1 is a possible D gene (6 bases). The V and J ends lost 4 bases and 2 bases respectively, with 11 bases between them. Germline CDR1 is LGHDT and CDR2 is YNNKEL (reference sequence). The CDR3 runs 14 residues. For the CDR3, the DNA is TGTGCCAGCAGCCGTCGGACAGAGCAAGAGACCCAGTACTTC. Its protein is CASSRRTEQETQYF.

The chain uses TRBV20-1 and TRBJ1-5, with TRBD1 matching 9 bases. V lost 1 base and J lost 6; bases outside the gene matches: 4. CDR1 DFQATT and CDR2 SNEGSKA come from the germline V gene (reference sequence). CDR3 length: 14 amino acids. The CDR3, as DNA: TGCAGTGCTAGAGTACAGGGGGCGAGTCAGCCCCAGCATTTT. It is translated as CSARVQGASQPQHF.

CDR3 DNA: TGTGCCAGCAGCCAAGGTGAGGGGCGATGGTACTTC. Its translation: CASSQGEGRWYF. J is TRBJ2-7 and V is TRBV3-1, with D tentatively TRBD1 or TRBD2 (5 bases each). This CDR3 is built from 12 residues. Germline CDR1 reads LGHDT; CDR2 reads YNNKEL (reference sequence). Deletions cut 1 base from V and 12 bases from J, with 13 bases between.

This sequence joins TRBV4-3 and TRBJ1-1; the match to TRBD1 covers 8 bases. Germline V CDR1 and CDR2: LGHNA, YSLEER. The CDR3 has 15 amino acids. J lost 3 bases, V lost 1 base, and 4 bases had no gene match. This CDR3 reads CASSQGQGYDTEAFF. The CDR3 nucleotides read TGCGCCAGCAGCCAAGGACAGGGGTACGACACTGAAGCTTTCTTT.

The chain combines TRBV30 with TRBJ1-5, with 9 bases identical to TRBD1. There are 13 residues in the CDR3. Germline lookup yields CDR1 GTSNPN and CDR2 SVGIG (reference sequence). The junction had 8 bases not matched to a gene; V was cut back by 8 bases and J by 6 bases. CDR3 loop: CAAGTGKGQPQHF. The CDR3 DNA reads as TGTGCCGCCGGGACAGGGAAAGGTCAGCCCCAGCATTTT.

CDR3 amino acids: CASSLVTPSGETQYF. The DNA for the CDR3 is TGTGCCAGCAGCTTAGTTACCCCGAGCGGGGAGACCCAGTACTTC. The chain employs TRBV7-9 and TRBJ2-5; a weak D match, TRBD2 (6 bases). Germline-derived CDR1 and CDR2 are SEHNR and FQNEAQ (reference sequence). There are 15 residues in the CDR3. V was cut by 1 base and J by 5 bases, with 14 bases left in between.

This clonotype was seen just once. The V gene is TRBV6-1, the J gene TRBJ2-1, with D unclear. CDR3 length: 16 residues. V lost 2 bases and J 3 bases, leaving 14 bases between the germline ends. Germline V lookup: CDR1 MNHNS, CDR2 SASEGT. The CDR3, as DNA: TGTGCCAGCAGTGAATTTGGTCAGGTCCTCTACAATGAGCAGTTCTTC. Residues: CASSEFGQVLYNEQFF.

The rearrangement links TRBV4-1 to TRBJ1-6; D is unresolved. Germline CDR1 MGHRA, CDR2 YSYEKL. V dropped 0 bases and J dropped 7 bases, with 13 bases sitting between them. This CDR3 region has 16 residues. CDR3 region: CASSQDPGYWNSPLHF. The CDR3 nucleotides read TGCGCCAGCAGCCAAGATCCGGGTTACTGGAATTCACCCCTCCACTTT.

The V and J genes are TRBV20-1 and TRBJ1-1; a weak D match, TRBD1 (5 bases). The V end was cut by 3 bases, the J end by 1 base, with 9 bases between. Germline CDR1 reads DFQATT; CDR2 reads SNEGSKA (reference sequence). This CDR3 is built from 13 residues. CDR3 coding DNA: TGCAGTGCTAGCCCTACAGGGAACACTGAAGCTTTCTTT. Translation gives CSASPTGNTEAFF.

The chain carries TRBV20-1 and TRBJ2-7; D not resolved. Between the trimmed V and J ends, which lost 5 bases and 2 bases, there was a span of 7 bases. Looked up from germline, CDR1 is DFQATT and CDR2 is SNEGSKA (reference sequence). There are 11 residues in the CDR3. The CDR3 coding sequence is TGCAGTGCTCCCGAAACCTACGAGCAGTACTTC. Translated, it gives CSAPETYEQYF.

The chain is built from TRBV15 and TRBJ2-1, with D possibly TRBD2 on 7 matching bases. V was shortened by 5 bases and J by 2 bases, with 10 bases between the two germline ends. The CDR3 is 14 residues long. CDR1 LNHNV and CDR2 YYDKDF come from the germline V gene (reference sequence). CDR3 DNA: TGTGCCACCAGCGGGGGGGCTGCCTACAATGAGCAGTTCTTC. This codes for CATSGGAAYNEQFF.

CDR3 in DNA: TGTGCCTGGAGCCCACGGGGCGGCCCCTACAATGAGCAGTTCTTC. Translated, it gives CAWSPRGGPYNEQFF. The chain couples TRBV30 to TRBJ2-1; D assignment may be TRBD1 or TRBD2 (5 bases each). The length of the CDR3 is 15 residues. CDR1 is GTSNPN, CDR2 SVGIG, per germline (reference sequence). V dropped 3 bases and J dropped 2 bases, with 14 bases sitting between them.

The CDR3 here is CASSPSGTSKPTLRNEQFF. Here the CDR3 DNA reads TGTGCCAGCAGTCCTTCCGGGACTAGCAAACCCACGTTGCGGAATGAGCAGTTCTTC. The chain recombines TRBV12-3 or TRBV12-4 with TRBJ2-1; 9 nucleotides line up with TRBD2. Losses at the gene ends were 5 bases for V and 7 bases for J; bases not matched to a gene: 21. The length of the CDR3 is 19 residues.

The chain employs TRBV27 and TRBJ2-1; no definite D call. Per germline, CDR1 MNHEY and CDR2 SMNVEV (reference sequence). Trimming took off 2 bases at V and 6 bases at J, with 11 bases between the two ends. This CDR3 has 14 amino acids. The CDR3 here is CASSLGFRGNEQFF. Here the CDR3 DNA reads TGTGCCAGCAGTTTAGGGTTCCGAGGCAATGAGCAGTTCTTC.

V usage is TRBV20-1 and J usage is TRBJ2-5; tentative D call: TRBD1 (6 bases). Germline-derived CDR1 and CDR2 are DFQATT and SNEGSKA (reference sequence). V lost 1 base, J lost 4 bases, and 13 bases lay in between. This CDR3 has 14 amino acids. CDR3 in DNA: TGCAGTGCTAGAGCCAACAGGGTCCGAGAGACCCAGTACTTC. Translation: CSARANRVRETQYF.

A single count supports this clonotype. J is TRBJ2-1 and V is TRBV5-1, with 8 positions matching TRBD2. V shed 1 base, J shed 4 bases, and the junction held 4 bases outside the gene matches. Germline assignment: CDR1 SGHRS and CDR2 YFSETQ. The CDR3 has 15 residues. CDR3 protein: CASSLKQRGYNEQFF. The DNA of the CDR3 is TGCGCCAGCAGCTTGAAACAGCGGGGGTACAATGAGCAGTTCTTC.

The chain joins TRBV18 to TRBJ1-6; no definite D call. Germline V gene sequence: CDR1 KGHSH, CDR2 LQKENI. V was pared by 6 bases and J by 4 bases, with 10 bases between. This CDR3 comprises 14 residues. CDR3 in DNA: TGTGCCAGCTCGCCGTTACAGTATAATTCACCCCTCCACTTT. Amino acids: CASSPLQYNSPLHF.

The chain links TRBV20-1 to TRBJ2-7; the D is unclear. The CDR3 spans 16 residues. V was pared by 0 bases and J by 8 bases, with 23 bases between. The germline CDR1 and CDR2 sequences are DFQATT and SNEGSKA (reference sequence). The DNA of the CDR3 is TGCAGTGCTAGAGACGCCGCAGTGGGGTTAGTTCCTAAGCAGTACTTC. It yields the protein CSARDAAVGLVPKQYF.

The gene calls are TRBV3-1 and TRBJ2-7; 7 bases are shared with TRBD1. Germline CDR1 LGHDT, CDR2 YNNKEL (reference sequence). The CDR3 sequence is 14 residues long. V gave up 0 bases and J gave up 2 bases; unmatched junction bases: 1. CDR3 DNA sequence: TGTGCCAGCAGCCAAGAAGGGGGCGCCTACGAGCAGTACTTC. Amino acid sequence: CASSQEGGAYEQYF.

The rearrangement links TRBV29-1 to TRBJ2-3; 14 bases fit TRBD2. With V trimmed by 6 bases and J by 2 bases, 1 base remained unmatched. Looked up from germline, CDR1 is SQVTM and CDR2 is ANQGSEA. The CDR3 length is 14 residues. The CDR3 region is CSVGLAGATDTQYF. In DNA, the CDR3 is TGCAGCGTGGGACTAGCGGGAGCCACAGATACGCAGTATTTT.

CDR3 nucleotides: TGTGCCAGCCAAATTAGCGGGAGTCAGACAGATACGCAGTATTTT. It codes for CASQISGSQTDTQYF. The chain has TRBV6-5 and TRBJ2-3, with 9 positions matching TRBD2. The CDR3 has 15 amino acids. CDR1 and CDR2 (germline): MNHEY, SVGAGI. The V and J ends lost 8 bases and 3 bases, in that order; junction bases with no gene match: 9.

The V gene is TRBV18, the J gene TRBJ1-1; no clear D. The CDR3 is 12 residues long. Trimming removed 6 bases from V and 3 bases from J, with 8 bases in between. Looked up from germline, CDR1 is KGHSH and CDR2 is LQKENI. The CDR3 region is CASSTLDTEAFF. The CDR3 region has the DNA TGTGCCAGCTCTACTTTGGACACTGAAGCTTTCTTT.